This is a list of T cell receptor beta chains from one sample in a study of radiotherapy plus CTLA-4 blockade in lung cancer. Only in-frame clones appear in the TCRdb table, and some are missing; sequencing was by immunoSEQ multiplex PCR. The top ten clones hold roughly 3.7% of a sample with about 27,000 clones, around 70% of them seen once. The sample here was peripheral blood, taken from a patient treated with radiotherapy plus ipilimumab. These receptors originate from a human donor with non-small cell lung cancer who had stable disease on radiotherapy plus ipilimumab. The CDR3 runs from the conserved cysteine through the conserved F or W. Each record gives: clone size, D gene, J gene, CDR3 length, V gene, CDR3 protein, CDR3 DNA. D genes are given only for firm matches. Rows may omit the clone size; those that give it use once, few, many or a size class.

>-|-|TRBJ2-3|18|TRBV11-2
CASSLEGKRRPNSDTQYF
TGTGCCAGCAGCTTAGAAGGAAAAAGGCGACCAAACAGTGATACGCAGTATTTT
>-|TRBD2|TRBJ2-1|16|TRBV2
CASTPPSSGRAVRQFF
TGTGCCAGCACCCCCCCATCTAGCGGGAGGGCCGTTAGGCAGTTCTTC
>-|-|TRBJ2-1|15|TRBV7-2
CASSPPGGLNNEQFF
TGTGCCAGCAGCCCTCCCGGGGGGCTCAACAATGAGCAGTTCTTC
>-|-|TRBJ1-2|14|TRBV4-3
CASSLRGANYGYTF
TGCGCCAGCAGCCTCAGAGGGGCAAACTATGGCTACACCTTC
>-|-|TRBJ2-3|15|TRBV7-2
CASSLDGGRTDTQYF
TGTGCCAGCAGCTTAGACGGAGGGCGGACAGATACGCAGTATTTT
>-|-|TRBJ1-5|16|TRBV4-2
CASSQDTGQSNQPQHF
TGTGCCAGCAGCCAAGATACAGGGCAGAGCAATCAGCCCCAGCATTTT
>once|-|TRBJ2-7|16|TRBV29-1
CSVLNNRQDLGYEQYF
TGCAGCGTCCTAAACAACCGACAGGACCTAGGCTACGAGCAGTACTTC
>-|TRBD1|TRBJ2-2|16|TRBV5-6
CASSTGTGGRTGELFF
TGTGCCAGCAGCACAGGGACAGGGGGCAGGACCGGGGAGCTGTTTTTT
>-|-|TRBJ2-5|15|TRBV19
CASRNTRGNQETQYF
TGTGCCAGTAGAAATACCCGAGGGAACCAAGAGACCCAGTACTTC
>-|-|TRBJ2-1|18|TRBV4-1
CASSQPSGPSSSYNEQFF
TGCGCCAGCAGCCAGCCCAGTGGACCTTCTAGCTCCTACAATGAGCAGTTCTTC
>-|-|TRBJ1-2|14|TRBV7-8
CASSLAAGNTGYTF
TGTGCCAGCAGCTTAGCGGCAGGGAATACGGGCTACACCTTC
>-|-|TRBJ1-1|15|TRBV18
CASKATSELNTEAFF
TGTGCCAGCAAGGCGACCAGCGAATTGAACACTGAAGCTTTCTTT
>-|-|TRBJ1-1|15|TRBV13
CASSPRVAGYTEAFF
TGTGCCAGCAGCCCCAGGGTAGCAGGGTACACTGAAGCTTTCTTT
>-|TRBD1|TRBJ2-4|14|TRBV27
CASSFGTGENIQYF
TGTGCCAGCAGTTTCGGGACAGGGGAAAACATTCAGTACTTC
>few|-|TRBJ2-3|12|TRBV7-9
CASSLGTDTQYF
TGTGCCAGCAGCTTAGGTACAGATACGCAGTATTTT
>-|TRBD2|TRBJ2-2|19|TRBV7-8
CASSLAASGRFANTGELFF
TGTGCCAGCAGCTTAGCGGCTAGCGGGAGGTTCGCGAACACCGGGGAGCTGTTTTTT
>-|TRBD2|TRBJ2-7|15|TRBV7-2
CASSSLAGATYEQYF
TGTGCCAGCAGCTCACTAGCGGGAGCTACCTACGAGCAGTACTTC
>-|TRBD2|TRBJ2-5|15|TRBV4-3
CASSRGTSGQETQYF
TGCGCCAGCAGCCGAGGGACTAGCGGCCAAGAGACCCAGTACTTC
>-|TRBD2|TRBJ2-3|18|TRBV28
CASSAGLAGDLDRDTQYF
TGTGCCAGCAGTGCCGGACTAGCGGGGGACCTGGATCGAGATACGCAGTATTTT
>-|TRBD2|TRBJ2-3|16|TRBV30
CAWITRGGRHSDTQYF
TGTGCCTGGATCACGCGGGGCGGGAGGCACTCAGATACGCAGTATTTT
>-|-|TRBJ1-1|15|TRBV11-1
CASSLGSRSGTEAFF
TGTGCCAGCAGCTTAGGTAGCCGGTCGGGGACTGAAGCTTTCTTT
>-|-|TRBJ2-1|15|TRBV6-5
CASSYGGQYYNEQFF
TGTGCCAGCAGTTACGGTGGACAGTACTACAATGAGCAGTTCTTC
>once|-|TRBJ1-1|13|TRBV12-5
CASGLVTGTEAFF
TGTGCTAGTGGTTTGGTTACAGGCACTGAAGCTTTCTTT
>-|-|TRBJ2-1|15|TRBV5-1
CASSLGEESYNEQFF
TGCGCCAGCAGCTTGGGGGAGGAATCCTACAATGAGCAGTTCTTC
>-|-|TRBJ2-5|12|TRBV29-1
CSELTVHETQYF
TGCAGCGAGCTGACAGTTCACGAGACCCAGTACTTC
>-|-|TRBJ1-2|12|TRBV28
CASSRRYGGYTF
TGTGCCAGCAGTCGGCGTTACGGCGGCTACACCTTC
>-|TRBD1|TRBJ2-5|14|TRBV9
CASSSGQPQETQYF
TGTGCCAGCAGCTCGGGACAGCCCCAAGAGACCCAGTACTTC
>-|TRBD1|TRBJ1-1|16|TRBV5-4
CASSLGFSGGWTEAFF
TGTGCCAGCAGCTTGGGGTTTTCAGGGGGGTGGACTGAAGCTTTCTTT
>-|TRBD2|TRBJ2-4|18|TRBV13
CASSIRTSGSRAKNIQYF
TGTGCCAGCAGCATACGGACTAGCGGGAGTAGGGCCAAAAACATTCAGTACTTC
>-|TRBD1|TRBJ1-1|16|TRBV7-9
CASSRSGQGSNTEAFF
TGTGCCAGCAGCCGGTCCGGACAGGGTTCTAACACTGAAGCTTTCTTT
>-|TRBD2|TRBJ2-3|18|TRBV19
CASSLNGTSGYLVDTQYF
TGTGCCAGTAGTCTCAATGGGACTAGCGGCTACCTGGTAGATACGCAGTATTTT
>-|TRBD1|TRBJ2-7|16|TRBV5-6
CASSFSRDRKSYEQYF
TGTGCCAGCAGCTTCTCCCGGGACAGAAAATCCTACGAGCAGTACTTC
>-|-|TRBJ2-5|16|TRBV14
CASSQDPNRRKETQYF
TGTGCCAGCAGCCAAGATCCGAACAGACGTAAAGAGACCCAGTACTTC
>-|TRBD1|TRBJ1-5|16|TRBV7-9
CASGTGRGNSNQPQHF
TGTGCCAGCGGGACAGGGCGAGGAAATAGCAATCAGCCCCAGCATTTT
>-|TRBD1|TRBJ2-7|16|TRBV9
CASSVGPRTGIYEQYF
TGTGCCAGCAGCGTAGGGCCCCGGACAGGGATCTACGAGCAGTACTTC
>-|TRBD2|TRBJ2-7|14|TRBV11-2
CASSLDSGSYEQYF
TGTGCCAGCAGCTTGGATAGCGGGAGCTACGAGCAGTACTTC
>-|-|TRBJ2-2|13|TRBV7-7
CASSLGTAGELFF
TGTGCTAGCAGCTTAGGGACGGCCGGGGAGCTGTTTTTT
>few|-|TRBJ1-5|10|TRBV5-6
CASSLEPQHF
TGTGCCAGCAGCTTAGAACCCCAGCATTTT
>-|-|TRBJ2-3|14|TRBV9
CASSVDGRKDTQYF
TGTGCCAGCAGCGTAGATGGCAGGAAAGATACGCAGTATTTT
>-|-|TRBJ1-5|13|TRBV5-1
CASSLGRNQPQHF
TGCGCCAGCAGCTTAGGACGGAATCAGCCCCAGCATTTT
>-|-|TRBJ2-2|15|TRBV11-2
CASSWGGGRTGELFF
TGTGCCAGCAGCTGGGGAGGGGGCCGCACCGGGGAGCTGTTTTTT
>-|-|TRBJ1-2|17|TRBV11-1
CASSRHLEAGKTYGYTF
TGTGCCAGCAGCCGGCATCTTGAGGCTGGAAAGACCTATGGCTACACCTTC
>-|-|TRBJ1-1|15|TRBV27
CASSLKRGMNTEAFF
TGTGCCAGCAGTTTAAAAAGGGGTATGAACACTGAAGCTTTCTTT
>-|-|TRBJ1-5|17|TRBV28
CASSLFRGERGNQPQHF
TGTGCCAGCAGTTTATTCCGGGGTGAGAGGGGCAATCAGCCCCAGCATTTT
>-|TRBD1|TRBJ2-5|14|TRBV10-2
CASSRDRAQETQYF
TGCGCCAGCAGTCGGGACAGGGCCCAAGAGACCCAGTACTTC
>-|-|TRBJ1-3|16|TRBV10-3
CAISDQAAAAGNTIYF
TGTGCCATCAGTGATCAGGCAGCGGCTGCGGGAAACACCATATATTTT
>medium-sized|-|TRBJ1-4|15|TRBV4-1
CASSQVGVGNEKLFF
TGCGCCAGCAGCCAAGTGGGGGTGGGTAATGAAAAACTGTTTTTT
>-|TRBD2|TRBJ2-2|15|TRBV28
CASSLPRTRPGELFF
TGTGCCAGCAGTTTGCCCCGGACTAGGCCGGGGGAGCTGTTTTTT
>-|TRBD1|TRBJ1-2|16|TRBV7-8
CASSLGLGQGAQGYTF
TGTGCCAGCAGCCTAGGGTTGGGACAGGGGGCGCAGGGCTACACCTTC
>-|-|TRBJ2-5|14|TRBV9
CASSVPGGQETQYF
TGTGCCAGCAGCGTACCAGGAGGCCAAGAGACCCAGTACTTC
>-|-|TRBJ2-3|13|TRBV27
CASRKQGEDTQYF
TGTGCCAGCAGGAAACAGGGAGAGGATACGCAGTATTTT
>-|-|TRBJ2-3|14|TRBV7-6
CASSLGAGEDTQYF
TGTGCCAGCAGCTTAGGGGCAGGCGAGGATACGCAGTATTTT
>-|TRBD1|TRBJ2-4|12|TRBV6-5
CASRGQENIQYF
TGTGCCAGCAGGGGACAGGAAAACATTCAGTACTTC
>-|TRBD1|TRBJ1-4|17|TRBV30
CAWSRRDRAATNEKLFF
TGTGCCTGGAGCAGGAGGGACAGGGCTGCAACTAATGAAAAACTGTTTTTT
>-|TRBD2|TRBJ2-5|14|TRBV2
CASSGEGLRETQYF
TGTGCCAGCAGTGGGGAGGGTTTACGAGAGACCCAGTACTTC
>-|TRBD1|TRBJ2-4|15|TRBV10-3
CAISSGGAGKNIQYF
TGTGCCATCAGTTCAGGGGGCGCCGGCAAAAACATTCAGTACTTC
>few|-|TRBJ1-3|13|TRBV7-2
CASSLSSGNTIYF
TGTGCCAGCAGCTTGAGCTCTGGAAACACCATATATTTT
>-|TRBD2|TRBJ2-1|15|TRBV14
CASSQSGRAVNEQFF
TGTGCCAGCAGCCAGAGCGGGAGGGCCGTCAATGAGCAGTTCTTC
>-|-|TRBJ1-2|12|TRBV5-1
CASSQDNYGYTF
TGCGCCAGCAGCCAAGACAACTATGGCTACACCTTC
>-|-|TRBJ2-7|13|TRBV28
CASKDLGRLEQYF
TGTGCCAGCAAGGACCTGGGTCGCCTCGAGCAGTACTTC